Detailed here is one T cell receptor beta chain. Its antigen is unidentified. The sample originates from a study of identifying expanded T cells in peripheral blood. Trimming took off 4 bases at V and 1 base at J, with 14 bases between the two ends. The CDR3 runs 15 residues. Germline V gene lookup returns CDR1 MDHEN and CDR2 SYDVKM. Study-level results: Technical replicates showed approximately 1.2 changed clones; around two weeks about 16; four weeks 19.

Sequencing was performed with immunoSEQ multiplex PCR; in TCRdb, only in-frame clones are kept and a portion is missing. The data hold some 81,000 clones, with roughly 86% observed a single time. Material: blood. This clonotype was sampled from a person between 18 and 75 years old in good health. The chain uses TRBV28 and TRBJ2-7, with a possible D match to TRBD2 (6 bases). CDR3 DNA sequence: TGTGCCAGCAGTTGGGACTGGCGGGATTCCTACGAGCAGTACTTC. Its translation: CASSWDWRDSYEQYF. The whole variable domain, filled in from reference TRBV28 and TRBJ2-7, reads DVKVTQSSRYLVKRTGEKVFLECVQDMDHENMFWYRQDPGLGLRLIYFSYDVKMKEKGDIPEGYSVSREKKERFSLILESASTNQTSMYLCASSWDWRDSYEQYFGPGTRLTVT.